Below, 32 T cell receptor beta chains from the same sample are listed, as sequenced in a study of beta chain features in type 1 diabetes. Reverse transcription of all isolated RNA meant that expressed TCRB transcripts were sequenced. Here immunoSEQ multiplex PCR was the method, and the copy in TCRdb shows in-frame clones only, minus some. The sample shows 130,000 or so clones, around 8.7% of them seen only once. Material for sequencing was central memory CD4+ T cells from blood. The source is a man aged 18 to 30 in good health.

The CDR3, as DNA: TGTGCCAGCAGTGGGTCGGACAGGTACATTCAGTACTTC. It is translated as CASSGSDRYIQYF. The chain has TRBV2 and TRBJ2-4; 7 bases agree with TRBD1. V trimming: 4 bases; J trimming: 8 bases; junction bases outside the gene matches: 5. Per the germline V gene, CDR1 is SNHLY and CDR2 is FYNNEI. This CDR3 has 13 amino acids.

This clone was observed a handful of times. The V call is TRBV18, the J call TRBJ2-7, with 8 positions matching TRBD1. J was trimmed by 4 bases and V by 3 bases; bases with no gene match: 5. Germline V gives CDR1 KGHSH, CDR2 LQKENI. The CDR3 is made up of 14 amino acids. In DNA, the CDR3 is TGTGCCAGCTCACCCTCGACAGGGGAGTACGAGCAGTACTTC. Translation gives CASSPSTGEYEQYF.

Concerning this clone itself: This CDR3 is also generated by other DNA sequences in the sample. This rearrangement joins TRBV30 to TRBJ1-2, with D unclear. V lost 0 bases and J lost 7, with 9 bases in between. Germline V gene lookup returns CDR1 GTSNPN and CDR2 SVGIG (reference sequence). The CDR3 sequence is 12 residues long. In nucleotides, the CDR3 is TGTGCCTGGAGTGTACCGGGAGGTGGCTACACCTTC. Translation: CAWSVPGGGYTF.

This rearrangement joins TRBV14 to TRBJ1-1; D is perhaps TRBD1 (6 bases). Deletions cut 4 bases from V and 3 bases from J, with 9 bases between. The germline CDR1 and CDR2 sequences are SGHDN and FVKESK. This CDR3 spans 13 amino acids. In DNA form, the CDR3 reads TGTGCCAGCAGCCGACAGGCAGACACTGAAGCTTTCTTT. Its protein is CASSRQADTEAFF. Full variable domain (rest looked up from reference TRBV14 and TRBJ1-1): EAGVTQFPSHSVIEKGQTVTLRCDPISGHDNLYWYRRVMGKEIKFLLHFVKESKQDESGMPNNRFLAERTGGTYSTLKVQPAELEDSGVYFCASSRQADTEAFFGQGTRLTVV.

The chain is built from TRBV5-4 and TRBJ2-7; possibly TRBD2 for D (5 bases). The CDR3 spans 14 residues. V lost 3 bases, J lost 0 bases, and 10 bases lay in between. Germline V gene lookup returns CDR1 SGHNT and CDR2 YYREEE (reference sequence). The CDR3 region is CASSSGLDSYEQYF. The CDR3 DNA is TGTGCCAGCAGCTCCGGACTCGACTCCTACGAGCAGTACTTC.

This clone appeared a few times. Other DNA sequences in this specimen translate into the identical CDR3. The chain joins TRBV9 to TRBJ2-7; 9 bases map to TRBD2. The germline gives CDR1 SGDLS, CDR2 YYNGEE. The CDR3 runs 15 residues. Trimming at V came to 2 bases and at J to 3 bases, leaving 6 bases not matched to a gene. CDR3 DNA sequence: TGTGCCAGCAGCGTCGGGGCTAGCGGGGTCTACGAGCAGTACTTC. Its translation: CASSVGASGVYEQYF.

This rearrangement joins TRBV5-1 to TRBJ2-3; 10 nucleotides line up with TRBD1. The CDR3 has 18 residues. Germline-derived CDR1 and CDR2 are SGHRS and YFSETQ. J gave up 5 bases and V 4 bases, and 16 bases lay outside the gene matches. DNA of the CDR3: TGCGCCAGCAGCCCCCGGGGACCGGGACAGGGGATTGGAGATACGCAGTATTTT. Translating gives CASSPRGPGQGIGDTQYF.

This clone has only a few counts. The V and J genes are TRBV7-6 and TRBJ2-3; 7 positions match TRBD2. The CDR3 is made up of 16 amino acids. CDR1 and CDR2 from the germline V gene are SGHVS and FNYEAQ. With V trimmed by 5 bases and J by 1 base, 9 bases remained unmatched. The CDR3 DNA reads TGTGCCAGCAGCCCCGGACTAGGGTCGGGCACAGATACGCAGTATTTT. This translates into CASSPGLGSGTDTQYF.

V gene TRBV30 combines with J gene TRBJ2-7; D is unclear. The germline CDR1 and CDR2 sequences are GTSNPN and SVGIG (reference sequence). The CDR3 consists of 13 residues. V lost 5 bases, J lost 0 bases, and 11 bases lay in between. CDR3 DNA: TGTGCCTGGCACAGTACATACTCCTACGAGCAGTACTTC. Translated: CAWHSTYSYEQYF. Full variable domain (missing parts from reference TRBV30 and TRBJ2-7): SQTIHQWPATLVQPVGSPLSLECTVEGTSNPNLYWYRQAAGRGLQLLFYSVGIGQISSEVPQNLSASRPQDRQFILSSKKLLLSDSGFYLCAWHSTYSYEQYFGPGTRLTVT.

This chain connects TRBV28 to TRBJ2-2, with D maybe TRBD1 (6 bases). This CDR3 contains 13 residues. The germline V and J ends were trimmed by 5 bases and 6 bases, with 10 bases remaining between them. Germline V CDR1 and CDR2: MDHEN, SYDVKM. The CDR3 coding sequence is TGTGCCAGCAGTACAGGGTATTCCGGGGAGCTGTTTTTT. Its translation: CASSTGYSGELFF. The whole variable domain, remainder taken from reference TRBV28 and TRBJ2-2, is DVKVTQSSRYLVKRTGEKVFLECVQDMDHENMFWYRQDPGLGLRLIYFSYDVKMKEKGDIPEGYSVSREKKERFSLILESASTNQTSMYLCASSTGYSGELFFGEGSRLTVL.

This clone was counted only a few times. The chain employs TRBV7-2 and TRBJ1-2, with 7 nucleotides matching TRBD1. The CDR3 is 14 residues long. Trimming took 2 bases from V and 4 from J; bases not matched to a gene: 4. CDR1 is SGHTA, CDR2 FQGNSA, per germline. CDR3 region: CASSLPRQGYGYTF. The CDR3 DNA reads as TGTGCCAGCAGCTTACCGAGACAGGGCTATGGCTACACCTTC. The entire variable domain, with the rest obtained from reference TRBV7-2 and TRBJ1-2, is as follows: GAGVSQSPSNKVTEKGKDVELRCDPISGHTALYWYRQSLGQGLEFLIYFQGNSAPDKSGLPSDRFSAERTGGSVSTLTIQRTQQEDSAVYLCASSLPRQGYGYTFGSGTRLTVV.

In its sample, this clone was seen a few times. The CDR3 protein is CASSVERAGGPHNEQFF. The CDR3 region has the DNA TGTGCCAGCAGCGTGGAACGAGCGGGGGGGCCCCACAATGAGCAGTTCTTC. The V and J genes are TRBV5-4 and TRBJ2-1; 10 bases match TRBD2. Germline CDR1 SGHNT, CDR2 YYREEE (reference sequence). The trim removed 4 bases at V and 5 bases at J, leaving 12 bases unmatched. The CDR3 is 17 residues long.

This clone turned up a few times. The genes are TRBV9 and TRBJ2-1, with TRBD1 matching 10 bases. CDR3 length: 16 residues. Germline CDR1 and CDR2: SGDLS and YYNGEE. J was trimmed by 7 bases and V by 3 bases; bases with no gene match: 10. CDR3 region: CASSEAPGQGFNEQFF. CDR3 DNA sequence: TGTGCCAGCAGCGAGGCCCCGGGACAGGGGTTTAATGAGCAGTTCTTC. Using reference TRBV9 and TRBJ2-1 for the parts outside the CDR3, the full variable domain is DSGVTQTPKHLITATGQRVTLRCSPRSGDLSVYWYQQSLDQGLQFLIQYYNGEERAKGNILERFSAQQFPDLHSELNLSSLELGDSALYFCASSEAPGQGFNEQFFGPGTRLTVL.

This clone appeared a few times. This specimen includes other DNA sequences encoding the same CDR3. V is TRBV6-5 and J is TRBJ1-2, with 8 bases aligning to TRBD1. Germline loops: CDR1 MNHEY, CDR2 SVGAGI. V lost 5 bases to trimming and J lost 5 bases; unmatched junction nucleotides: 4. The CDR3 is made up of 13 amino acids. CDR3 in amino acids: CASSRQGAYGYTF. Here the CDR3 DNA reads TGTGCCAGCAGTCGTCAGGGGGCTTATGGCTACACCTTC.

This clone was counted between two and nine times. This rearrangement joins TRBV7-8 to TRBJ1-2; possibly TRBD1 for D (5 bases). The V end was cut by 1 base, the J end by 3 bases, with 9 bases between. Looked up from germline, CDR1 is SGHVS and CDR2 is FQNEAQ. The CDR3 loop spans 14 amino acids. The DNA for the CDR3 is TGTGCCAGCAGCTTAGTTTCGGGGGACTATGGCTACACCTTC. Amino acids: CASSLVSGDYGYTF.

There are a few counts of this clone. The chain carries TRBV15 and TRBJ2-7, with 8 nucleotides matching TRBD2. Germline V gene sequence: CDR1 LNHNV, CDR2 YYDKDF (reference sequence). Trimming took 0 bases from V and 4 from J; bases not matched to a gene: 5. The CDR3 length is 15 residues. The CDR3 nucleotides read TGTGCCACCAGCAGAGATCGAGCGGGGGATTACGAGCAGTACTTC. Amino acids: CATSRDRAGDYEQYF.

The chain is built from TRBV7-9 and TRBJ2-7; 7 positions agree with TRBD1. The germline CDR1 and CDR2 sequences are SEHNR and FQNEAQ (reference sequence). This CDR3 is built from 14 residues. V dropped 2 bases and J dropped 2; count of bases not matched to a gene: 3. The CDR3: CASSLSGGTYEQYF. The CDR3 region has the DNA TGTGCCAGCAGCTTATCAGGGGGAACCTACGAGCAGTACTTC.

This clone appeared a few times. The V gene is TRBV7-9, the J gene TRBJ1-2; no clear D gene. The germline V gene encodes CDR1 SEHNR and CDR2 FQNEAQ (reference sequence). The CDR3 sequence is 14 residues long. V was trimmed by 0 bases and J by 4 bases, leaving 9 bases between them. The CDR3 reads CASSLAADIYGYTF. Here the CDR3 DNA reads TGTGCCAGCAGCTTAGCCGCCGACATCTATGGCTACACCTTC.

This chain uses TRBV19 with TRBJ2-7; D is undetermined. This CDR3 contains 13 residues. Trimming left V 3 bases short and J 3 bases short, with 9 bases between. The germline gives CDR1 LNHDA, CDR2 SQIVND (reference sequence). The CDR3 reads CASSIRENYEQYF. The CDR3 DNA reads as TGTGCCAGTAGTATTCGAGAAAACTACGAGCAGTACTTC.

This clone occurred a few times. The genes are TRBV13 and TRBJ2-1, with 14 bases matching TRBD2. Germline CDR1 reads PRHDT; CDR2 reads FYEKMQ (reference sequence). The CDR3 spans 20 residues. With V trimmed by 4 bases and J by 7 bases, 18 bases remained unmatched. CDR3 nucleotides: TGTGCCAGCAGCTACCCCCCACGACCGACTAGCGGGGGGGCAGGAAATGAGCAGTTCTTC. Protein sequence: CASSYPPRPTSGGAGNEQFF.

This clone was counted a few times. The genes are TRBV7-6 and TRBJ1-6, with D perhaps TRBD1 (5 bases). The CDR3 totals 13 residues. The V and J ends lost 4 bases and 10 bases respectively, with 11 bases between them. Germline-derived CDR1 and CDR2 are SGHVS and FNYEAQ. The CDR3 DNA follows: TGTGCCAGCAGCTCAGGGTTGGGCTCACCCCTCCACTTT. It specifies CASSSGLGSPLHF.

V gene TRBV5-4 combines with J gene TRBJ2-7; 10 positions agree with TRBD1. This CDR3 contains 13 residues. With 6 bases clipped from V and 5 bases from J, the junction kept 5 bases outside the gene matches. CDR1 is SGHNT, CDR2 YYREEE, per germline (reference sequence). The CDR3 DNA reads as TGTGCCAGCACCAGACAGGGGGCCGACGAGCAGTACTTC. Protein product: CASTRQGADEQYF. Full variable domain (missing parts from reference TRBV5-4 and TRBJ2-7): ETGVTQSPTHLIKTRGQQVTLRCSSQSGHNTVSWYQQALGQGPQFIFQYYREEENGRGNFPPRFSGLQFPNYSSELNVNALELDDSALYLCASTRQGADEQYFGPGTRLTVT.

This clone was counted a few times. J is TRBJ2-3 and V is TRBV11-2, with D perhaps matching TRBD1 (5 bases). Trimming took off 3 bases at V and 3 bases at J, with 7 bases between the two ends. The CDR3 sequence is 13 residues long. Germline V gene sequence: CDR1 SGHAT, CDR2 FQNNGV. As DNA, the CDR3 is TGTGCCAGCAGCTTGGCAGGGACAGATACGCAGTATTTT. It encodes CASSLAGTDTQYF. The full variable domain, completed using reference TRBV11-2 and TRBJ2-3, is EAGVAQSPRYKIIEKRQSVAFWCNPISGHATLYWYQQILGQGPKLLIQFQNNGVVDDSQLPKDRFSAERLKGVDSTLKIQPAKLEDSAVYLCASSLAGTDTQYFGPGTRLTVL.

This clone came up a few times. The V and J genes are TRBV7-8 and TRBJ2-3; 14 bases agree with TRBD2. With 4 bases clipped from V and 4 bases from J, the junction kept 4 bases outside the gene matches. CDR1 SGHVS and CDR2 FQNEAQ come from the germline V gene. The CDR3 totals 16 residues. CDR3 residues: CASSSRTSGGPDTQYF. CDR3 bases: TGTGCCAGCAGCTCAAGGACTAGCGGGGGGCCAGATACGCAGTATTTT.

This clone turned up a few times. The chain couples TRBV4-3 to TRBJ2-5; TRBD2 agrees at 10 bases. Per germline, CDR1 LGHNA and CDR2 YSLEER. The CDR3 has 16 residues. J lost 6 bases, V lost 0 bases, and 7 bases had no gene match. This chain's CDR3 is CASSQEASGGIKTQYF. CDR3 DNA: TGCGCCAGCAGCCAAGAGGCTAGCGGGGGTATAAAGACCCAGTACTTC.

This chain joins TRBV5-6 and TRBJ2-1, with D possibly matching TRBD2 (6 bases). Germline V lookup: CDR1 SGHDT, CDR2 YYEEEE. The CDR3 covers 13 residues. The V end was cut by 2 bases, the J end by 7 bases, with 10 bases between. Here the CDR3 reads CASSFPSENEQFF. The DNA for the CDR3 is TGTGCCAGCAGCTTCCCTAGCGAGAATGAGCAGTTCTTC. Looking up the rest from reference TRBV5-6 and TRBJ2-1 gives the full variable domain: DAGVTQSPTHLIKTRGQQVTLRCSPKSGHDTVSWYQQALGQGPQFIFQYYEEEERQRGNFPDRFSGHQFPNYSSELNVNALLLGDSALYLCASSFPSENEQFFGPGTRLTVL.

The genes are TRBV15 and TRBJ1-5; no definite D call. Germline V gives CDR1 LNHNV, CDR2 YYDKDF (reference sequence). The CDR3 is made up of 14 amino acids. V gave up 1 base and J gave up 2 bases, with 6 bases separating them. The CDR3 sequence: CATSRVQGNQPQHF. In DNA, the CDR3 is TGTGCCACCAGCAGAGTTCAGGGCAATCAGCCCCAGCATTTT. Using reference TRBV15 and TRBJ1-5 for the parts outside the CDR3, the full variable domain is DAMVIQNPRYQVTQFGKPVTLSCSQTLNHNVMYWYQQKSSQAPKLLFHYYDKDFNNEADTPDNFQSRRPNTSFCFLDIRSPGLGDTAMYLCATSRVQGNQPQHFGDGTRLSIL.

This sequence joins TRBV6-6 and TRBJ2-4; the D is unclear. V dropped 2 bases and J dropped 1 base, with 9 bases sitting between them. Looked up from germline, CDR1 is MNHNY and CDR2 is SVGAGI (reference sequence). The CDR3 totals 15 residues. CDR3 DNA sequence: TGTGCCAGCAGTTACGGTGGTGCGGCCAAAAACATTCAGTACTTC. It yields the protein CASSYGGAAKNIQYF.

V is TRBV6-6 and J is TRBJ1-2; no firm D call. This CDR3 is built from 14 residues. V was shortened by 0 bases and J by 6 bases, with 11 bases between the two germline ends. Germline V gene data show CDR1 as MNHNY and CDR2 as SVGAGI (reference sequence). The CDR3 sequence: CASSYSRRANGYTF. The CDR3 nucleotides read TGTGCCAGCAGTTACTCGCGGAGAGCTAATGGCTACACCTTC.

The chain carries TRBV11-1 and TRBJ1-2; D not resolved. Germline V gene data show CDR1 as SGHAT and CDR2 as FQDESV (reference sequence). V was clipped by 4 bases and J by 7 bases, with 7 bases between them. The CDR3 sequence is 11 residues long. CDR3 sequence (DNA): TGTGCCAGCAGCTCTCGAGTTGGCTACACCTTC. It specifies CASSSRVGYTF.

This clone was found a few times. The chain links TRBV20-1 to TRBJ2-7; weak D call: TRBD2 (5 bases). V was clipped by 6 bases and J by 4 bases, with 10 bases between them. The CDR3 loop spans 11 amino acids. Germline V lookup: CDR1 DFQATT, CDR2 SNEGSKA (reference sequence). CDR3 in DNA: TGCAGTGCAGAGGGCGGATACGAGCAGTACTTC. This encodes CSAEGGYEQYF.

The chain recombines TRBV30 with TRBJ2-7, with D possibly TRBD2 on 5 matching bases. V lost 1 base to trimming and J lost 8 bases, with 9 bases between them. Germline V gene sequence: CDR1 GTSNPN, CDR2 SVGIG (reference sequence). The CDR3 contains 11 residues. CDR3 nucleotides: TGTGCCTGGAGTGGGCAGCGGAAGCAGTACTTC. Protein: CAWSGQRKQYF.